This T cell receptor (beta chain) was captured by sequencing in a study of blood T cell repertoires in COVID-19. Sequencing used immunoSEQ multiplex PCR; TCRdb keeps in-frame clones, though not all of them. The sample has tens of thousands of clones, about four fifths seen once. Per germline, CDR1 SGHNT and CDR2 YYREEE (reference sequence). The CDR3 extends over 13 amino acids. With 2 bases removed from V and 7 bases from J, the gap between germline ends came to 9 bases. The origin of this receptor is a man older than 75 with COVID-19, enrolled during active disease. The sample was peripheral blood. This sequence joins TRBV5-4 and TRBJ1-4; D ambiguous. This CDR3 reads CASSLVQSEKLFF. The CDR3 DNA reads TGTGCCAGCAGCTTAGTACAGAGTGAAAAACTGTTTTTT.